The sequence of this T cell receptor beta chain was determined in a study of immune characterization of retroperitoneal liposarcoma. This CDR3 comprises 14 residues. CDR1 is SGHVS and CDR2 is FNYEAQ in the germline V gene. MiXCR, applied by TCRdb to the PCR reads, yields one record per CDR3 protein. Seen here are roughly 9,300 distinct CDR3 sequences, 37% observed once, and the top ten hold around a quarter. The chain combines TRBV7-6 with TRBJ2-1; D is unclear. TRBJ2-7 matches the DNA end more closely, so the J call is doubtful. The receptor was isolated from a male donor with retroperitoneal liposarcoma. The sequenced sample consisted of tumor tissue. The CDR3 DNA reads TGTGCCAGCAGCTTAGGTCCGACTCGATACGAGCAGTACTTC. It specifies CASSLGPTRYEQYF.